This record covers a single TCR beta chain. Its specificity is not known. The V gene's germline CDR1 is SNHLY and CDR2 FYNNEI. V shed 9 bases, J shed 5 bases, and the junction held 16 bases outside the gene matches. The CDR3 loop spans 16 amino acids. This sample stems from a study of cytomegalovirus exposure and HLA in healthy donors. Whole-study findings and limits: Most TCR sequences were seen very rarely across donors, but some public TCRs occurred in many. As was reported, the classifier diagnosed cytomegalovirus status with high specificity and sensitivity. The study labeled more than 150 TCR beta chains cytomegalovirus-associated.

The validation cohort, a group of around 120 subjects, included the donors and was separate from the roughly 670-subject first cohort. Using immunoSEQ multiplex PCR, the repertoire was profiled, and TCRdb retains in-frame clones only, with some absent. Among more than 55,000 clones listed, around 90% were seen once. The material sequenced was PBMCs. The origin of this receptor is a young woman in good health and CMV-seronegative. The rearrangement joins TRBV2 to TRBJ2-3; 8 bases match TRBD2. The CDR3, as DNA: TGTGCCAGTCATTCGGTTACGGGGGGGCCAGGAGATACGCAGTATTTT. The encoded protein is CASHSVTGGPGDTQYF.